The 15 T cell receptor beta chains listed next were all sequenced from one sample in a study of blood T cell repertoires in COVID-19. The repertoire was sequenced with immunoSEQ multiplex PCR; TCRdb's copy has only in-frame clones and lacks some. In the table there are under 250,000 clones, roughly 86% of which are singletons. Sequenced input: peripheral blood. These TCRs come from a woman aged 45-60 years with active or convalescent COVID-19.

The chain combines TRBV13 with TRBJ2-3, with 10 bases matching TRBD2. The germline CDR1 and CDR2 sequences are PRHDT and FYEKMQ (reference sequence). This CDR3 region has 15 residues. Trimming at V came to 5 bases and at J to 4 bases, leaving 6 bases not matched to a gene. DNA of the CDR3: TGTGCCAGCAGCGCCTTAGCGGGAGGAGCAGATACGCAGTATTTT. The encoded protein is CASSALAGGADTQYF.

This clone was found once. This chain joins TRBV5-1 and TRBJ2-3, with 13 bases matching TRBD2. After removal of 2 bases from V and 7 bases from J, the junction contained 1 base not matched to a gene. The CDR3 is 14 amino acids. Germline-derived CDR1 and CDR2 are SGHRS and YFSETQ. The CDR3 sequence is CASSFGTSGNTQYF. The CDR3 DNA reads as TGCGCCAGCAGCTTTGGGACTAGCGGGAATACGCAGTATTTT.

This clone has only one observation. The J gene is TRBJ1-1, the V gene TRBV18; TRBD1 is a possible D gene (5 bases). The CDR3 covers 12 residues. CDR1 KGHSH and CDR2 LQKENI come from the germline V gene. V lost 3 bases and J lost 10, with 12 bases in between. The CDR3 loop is CASSPTVSRAFF. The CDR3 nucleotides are TGTGCCAGCTCACCGACAGTCTCAAGAGCTTTCTTT.

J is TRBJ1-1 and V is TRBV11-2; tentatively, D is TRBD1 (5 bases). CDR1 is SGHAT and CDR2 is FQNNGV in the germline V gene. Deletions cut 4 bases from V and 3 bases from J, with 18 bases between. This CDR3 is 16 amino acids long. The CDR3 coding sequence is TGTGCCAGCAGCTCCACCCTGGCAGGGTTTGACACTGAAGCTTTCTTT. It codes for CASSSTLAGFDTEAFF.

The CDR3: CASSVAVGGSSYEQYF. The CDR3 coding sequence is TGTGCCAGCAGCGTCGCGGTGGGAGGGAGTTCCTACGAGCAGTACTTC. The V gene is TRBV9, the J gene TRBJ2-7; 7 bases map to TRBD2. From germline, CDR1 is SGDLS and CDR2 YYNGEE. J was trimmed by 1 base and V by 2 bases; bases with no gene match: 9. This CDR3 is 16 amino acids long.

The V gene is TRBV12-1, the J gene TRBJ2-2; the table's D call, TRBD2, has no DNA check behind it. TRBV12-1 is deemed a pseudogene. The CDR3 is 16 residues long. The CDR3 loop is CASSFRLAGGTGELFF. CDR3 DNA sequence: TGTGCCAGCAGCTTTCGGCTAGCGGGAGGTACCGGGGAGCTGTTTTTT.

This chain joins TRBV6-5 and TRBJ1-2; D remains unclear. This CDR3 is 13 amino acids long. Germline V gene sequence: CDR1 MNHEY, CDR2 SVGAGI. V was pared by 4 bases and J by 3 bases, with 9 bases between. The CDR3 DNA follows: TGTGCCAGCAGTTCGAGGGCTGACTATGGCTACACCTTC. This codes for CASSSRADYGYTF.

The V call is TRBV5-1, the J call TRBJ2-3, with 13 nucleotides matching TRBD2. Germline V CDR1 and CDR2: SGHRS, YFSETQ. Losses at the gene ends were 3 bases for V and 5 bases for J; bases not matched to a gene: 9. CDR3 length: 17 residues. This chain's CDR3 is CASSSGTSGTHIDTQYF. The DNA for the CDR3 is TGCGCCAGCAGCTCCGGGACTAGCGGGACCCACATAGATACGCAGTATTTT.

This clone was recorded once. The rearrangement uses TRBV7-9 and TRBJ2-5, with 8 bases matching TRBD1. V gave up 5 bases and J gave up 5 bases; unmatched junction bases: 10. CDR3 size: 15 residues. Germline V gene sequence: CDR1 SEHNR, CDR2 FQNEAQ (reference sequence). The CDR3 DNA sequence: TGTGCCAGCAGCCGAGAGACAGGGGTGCGGGAGACCCAGTACTTC. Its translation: CASSRETGVRETQYF.

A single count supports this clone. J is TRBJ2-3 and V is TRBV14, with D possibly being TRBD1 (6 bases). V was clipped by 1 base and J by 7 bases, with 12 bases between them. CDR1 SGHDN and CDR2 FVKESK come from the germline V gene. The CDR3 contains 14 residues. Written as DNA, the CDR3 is TGTGCCAGCAGCCAAGGGCGAACAGGGCATACGCAGTATTTT. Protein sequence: CASSQGRTGHTQYF.

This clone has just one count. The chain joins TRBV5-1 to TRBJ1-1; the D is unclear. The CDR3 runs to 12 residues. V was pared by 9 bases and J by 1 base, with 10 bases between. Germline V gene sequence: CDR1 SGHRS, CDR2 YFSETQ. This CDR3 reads CATTIANTEAFF. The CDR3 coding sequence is TGCGCCACAACAATAGCGAACACTGAAGCTTTCTTT.

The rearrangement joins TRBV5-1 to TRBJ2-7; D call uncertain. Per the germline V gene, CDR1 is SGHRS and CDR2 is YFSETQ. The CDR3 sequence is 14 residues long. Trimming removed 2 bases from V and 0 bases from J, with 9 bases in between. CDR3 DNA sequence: TGCGCCAGCAGCTTTGACTCCTTCTCCTACGAGCAGTACTTC. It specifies CASSFDSFSYEQYF.

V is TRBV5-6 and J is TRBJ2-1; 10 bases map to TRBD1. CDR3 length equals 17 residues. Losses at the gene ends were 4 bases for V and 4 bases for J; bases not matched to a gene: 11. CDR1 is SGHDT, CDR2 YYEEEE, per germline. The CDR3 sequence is CASSGDRGEGVYNEQFF. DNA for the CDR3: TGTGCCAGCAGCGGGGACAGGGGAGAGGGGGTATACAATGAGCAGTTCTTC.

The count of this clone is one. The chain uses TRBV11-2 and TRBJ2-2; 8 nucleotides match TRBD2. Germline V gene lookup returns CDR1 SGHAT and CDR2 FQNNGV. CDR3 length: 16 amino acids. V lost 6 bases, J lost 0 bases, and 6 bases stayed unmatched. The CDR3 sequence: CASRFAGGPNTGELFF. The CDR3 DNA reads TGTGCCAGCAGGTTCGCGGGGGGCCCGAACACCGGGGAGCTGTTTTTT.

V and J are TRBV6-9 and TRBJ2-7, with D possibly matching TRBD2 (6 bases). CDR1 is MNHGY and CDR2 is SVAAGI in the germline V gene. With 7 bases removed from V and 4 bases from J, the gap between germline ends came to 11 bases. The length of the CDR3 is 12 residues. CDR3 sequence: CASNPREYEQYV. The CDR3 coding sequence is TGTGCCAGCAACCCGCGGGAATACGAGCAGTACGTC.